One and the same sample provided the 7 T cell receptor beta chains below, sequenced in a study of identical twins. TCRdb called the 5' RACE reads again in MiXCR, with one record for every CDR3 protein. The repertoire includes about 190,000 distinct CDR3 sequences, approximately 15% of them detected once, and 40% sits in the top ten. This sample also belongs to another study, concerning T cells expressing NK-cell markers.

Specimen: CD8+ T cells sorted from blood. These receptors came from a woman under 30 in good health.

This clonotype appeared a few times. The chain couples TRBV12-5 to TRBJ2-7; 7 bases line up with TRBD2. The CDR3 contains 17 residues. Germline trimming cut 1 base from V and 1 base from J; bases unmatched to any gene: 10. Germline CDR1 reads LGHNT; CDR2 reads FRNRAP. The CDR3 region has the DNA TGTGCTAGTGGTTTGGCCCGCTTTGCGGGAGAATCCTACGAGCAGTACTTC. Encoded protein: CASGLARFAGESYEQYF.

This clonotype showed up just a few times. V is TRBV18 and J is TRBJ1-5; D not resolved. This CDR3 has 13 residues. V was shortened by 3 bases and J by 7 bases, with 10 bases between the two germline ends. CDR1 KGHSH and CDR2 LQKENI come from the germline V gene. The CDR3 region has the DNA TGTGCCAGCTCACCGTCCTTTGGGCAGCCCCAGCATTTT. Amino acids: CASSPSFGQPQHF.

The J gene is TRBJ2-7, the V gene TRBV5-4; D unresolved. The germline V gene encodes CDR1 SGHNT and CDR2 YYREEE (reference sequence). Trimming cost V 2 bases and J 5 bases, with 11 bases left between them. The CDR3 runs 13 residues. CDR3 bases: TGTGCCAGCAGCTTCCCTGACCGGGACGAGCAGTACTTC. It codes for CASSFPDRDEQYF.

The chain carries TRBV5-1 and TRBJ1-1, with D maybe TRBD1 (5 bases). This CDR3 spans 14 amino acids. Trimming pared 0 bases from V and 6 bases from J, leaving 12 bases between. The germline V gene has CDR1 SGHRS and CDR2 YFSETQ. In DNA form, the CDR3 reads TGCGCCAGCAGCTTGGGGACCGGGGGGGCTGAAGCTTTCTTT. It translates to CASSLGTGGAEAFF.

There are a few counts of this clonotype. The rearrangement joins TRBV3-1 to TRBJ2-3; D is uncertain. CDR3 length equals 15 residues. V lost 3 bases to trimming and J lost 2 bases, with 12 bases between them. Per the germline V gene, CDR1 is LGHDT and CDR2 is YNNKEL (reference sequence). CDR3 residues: CASSQASLFTDTQYF. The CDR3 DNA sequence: TGTGCCAGCAGCCAGGCAAGTTTGTTCACAGATACGCAGTATTTT.

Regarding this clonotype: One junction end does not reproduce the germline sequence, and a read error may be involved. CDR3 loop: CASSLGDLFGCAF. In DNA form, the CDR3 reads TGTGCCAGCAGCTTGGGGGACTTATTCGGGTGCGCCTTT. This chain uses TRBV7-9 with TRBJ1-1; the D gene is possibly TRBD1 (5 bases). This CDR3 spans 13 amino acids. Germline V gives CDR1 SEHNR, CDR2 FQNEAQ (reference sequence).

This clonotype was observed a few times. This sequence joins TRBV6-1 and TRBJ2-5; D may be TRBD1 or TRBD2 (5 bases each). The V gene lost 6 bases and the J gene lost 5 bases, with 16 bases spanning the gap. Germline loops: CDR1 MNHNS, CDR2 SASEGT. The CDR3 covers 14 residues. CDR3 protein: CASSHTSGLETQYF. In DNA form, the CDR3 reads TGTGCCAGCAGCCACACGTCGGGGCTGGAGACCCAGTACTTC.